This T cell receptor beta chain was recovered during a study of identical twins. V shed 4 bases and J shed 6 bases, with 15 bases lying between them. Germline CDR1 is SQVTM and CDR2 is ANQGSEA. This CDR3 spans 14 amino acids. This clonotype was counted a few times. Each donor (without exception) was a healthy Caucasian. Template switching supplied a universal primer site; unique molecular identifiers were carried on the cDNA. TCRdb reanalysed the 5' RACE reads using MiXCR and keeps one entry per CDR3 protein. The table has under 900,000 distinct CDR3 sequences, about 12% seen once. This sample also appeared in a second study, on yellow fever vaccine responses in identical twins.

Sequenced sample: PBMCs. The chain joins TRBV29-1 to TRBJ2-2; D may be TRBD1 (6 bases). This sequence was found in a young woman in good health. CDR3 loop: CSVVTGFFSGELFF. Here the CDR3 DNA reads TGCAGCGTTGTTACAGGGTTTTTCTCCGGGGAGCTGTTTTTT.